These 14 T cell receptor beta chains were sequenced from one sample in a study of blood T cell repertoires in COVID-19. Profiled with immunoSEQ multiplex PCR; TCRdb holds only in-frame clones, not every one. The table has 90,000 to 120,000 clones, 65% to 80% seen once. Sequencing used peripheral blood. The receptors derive from a woman aged 40 to 50 with acute or convalescent COVID-19.

The chain is built from TRBV19 and TRBJ1-2; TRBD1 matches at 7 bases. The CDR3 extends over 13 amino acids. The J segment lost 7 bases and the V segment lost 6 bases, leaving 8 bases of the junction unmatched. CDR1 is LNHDA and CDR2 is SQIVND in the germline V gene (reference sequence). CDR3 nucleotides: TGTGCCAGTAGCGCAGACAGGGCTGGTGGCTACACCTTC. Translating gives CASSADRAGGYTF.

This clone was counted only a few times. The chain has TRBV30 and TRBJ1-5, with D possibly TRBD1 on 5 matching bases. The CDR3 loop spans 14 amino acids. The V and J ends lost 5 bases and 6 bases respectively, with 17 bases between them. Germline V lookup: CDR1 GTSNPN, CDR2 SVGIG (reference sequence). CDR3: CAWAPPGGGQPQHF. DNA for the CDR3: TGTGCCTGGGCCCCCCCGGGGGGGGGTCAGCCCCAGCATTTT.

The chain joins TRBV28 to TRBJ2-5, with 9 bases identical to TRBD2. This CDR3 spans 18 amino acids. CDR1 and CDR2 from the germline V gene are MDHEN and SYDVKM. Germline trimming cut 7 bases from V and 5 bases from J; bases unmatched to any gene: 20. The CDR3 DNA is TGTGCCAGCATAGCGGGGGCGCGAGGGGGCTGGGTGAGGGAGACCCAGTACTTC. Its protein is CASIAGARGGWVRETQYF. The complete variable domain, with remaining parts taken from reference TRBV28 and TRBJ2-5, reads DVKVTQSSRYLVKRTGEKVFLECVQDMDHENMFWYRQDPGLGLRLIYFSYDVKMKEKGDIPEGYSVSREKKERFSLILESASTNQTSMYLCASIAGARGGWVRETQYFGPGTRLLVL.

This clone was counted only a few times. The chain is built from TRBV7-3 and TRBJ1-1, with 7 bases fitting TRBD1. V lost 0 bases and J lost 1; bases outside the gene matches: 2. CDR1 SGHTA and CDR2 FQGTGA come from the germline V gene. The CDR3 length is 15 residues. CDR3 DNA: TGTGCCAGCAGCTTAACCCGGGACAGGAACACTGAAGCTTTCTTT. Its translation: CASSLTRDRNTEAFF. The entire variable domain, with the rest obtained from reference TRBV7-3 and TRBJ1-1, is as follows: GAGVSQTPSNKVTEKGKYVELRCDPISGHTALYWYRQSLGQGPEFLIYFQGTGAADDSGLPNDRFFAVRPEGSVSTLKIQRTERGDSAVYLCASSLTRDRNTEAFFGQGTRLTVV.

The genes are TRBV28 and TRBJ1-1; TRBD1 aligns across 9 bases. Trimming cost V 6 bases and J 3 bases; bases outside gene matches: 14. This CDR3 spans 17 amino acids. Germline CDR1 MDHEN, CDR2 SYDVKM. This chain's CDR3 is CASSQTSTGTGHTEAFF. CDR3 sequence (DNA): TGTGCCAGCAGCCAAACCTCTACCGGGACAGGGCACACTGAAGCTTTCTTT. Drawing the rest from reference TRBV28 and TRBJ1-1, the complete variable domain is DVKVTQSSRYLVKRTGEKVFLECVQDMDHENMFWYRQDPGLGLRLIYFSYDVKMKEKGDIPEGYSVSREKKERFSLILESASTNQTSMYLCASSQTSTGTGHTEAFFGQGTRLTVV.

V is TRBV27 and J is TRBJ2-1, with TRBD1 as a possible D gene (6 bases). This CDR3 comprises 13 residues. V was trimmed by 4 bases and J by 12 bases, leaving 16 bases between them. Germline-derived CDR1 and CDR2 are MNHEY and SMNVEV (reference sequence). Here the CDR3 DNA reads TGTGCCAGCAGTTCAACACGTCAGGGGTGGCAGTTCTTC. Translated, it gives CASSSTRQGWQFF.

V gene TRBV7-2 combines with J gene TRBJ2-3; no clear D gene. The V gene lost 1 base and the J gene lost 0 bases, with 14 bases spanning the gap. CDR1 and CDR2 from the germline V gene are SGHTA and FQGNSA. The CDR3 runs 17 residues. CDR3 nucleotide sequence: TGTGCCAGCAGCTTAGAGTCTCTGTTTACTAGCACAGATACGCAGTATTTT. It translates to CASSLESLFTSTDTQYF.

This clone was recorded once. The chain couples TRBV3-1 (or the pseudogene TRBV3-2) to TRBJ2-3; D is ambiguous. This CDR3 has 16 residues. Germline V gives CDR1 LGHDT, CDR2 YNNKEL (reference sequence). V was cut by 0 bases and J by 0 bases, with 10 bases left in between. Here the CDR3 DNA reads TGTGCCAGCAGCCAAGATCGAGGTAGTAGCACAGATACGCAGTATTTT. Encoded protein: CASSQDRGSSTDTQYF.

This chain connects TRBV6-4 to TRBJ2-2; 7 bases are shared with TRBD1. The CDR3 runs 17 residues. From germline, CDR1 is MRHNA and CDR2 SNTAGT. V gave up 0 bases and J gave up 3 bases; unmatched junction bases: 7. The CDR3 DNA follows: TGTGCCAGCAGTGACTCGAATTCCCAGGGGGACACCGGGGAGCTGTTTTTT. Translated, it gives CASSDSNSQGDTGELFF.

The chain uses TRBV30 and TRBJ2-7; D is uncertain. Between the trimmed V and J ends, which lost 4 bases and 4 bases, there was a span of 11 bases. Germline V gene data show CDR1 as GTSNPN and CDR2 as SVGIG (reference sequence). CDR3 length equals 12 residues. Written as DNA, the CDR3 is TGTGCCTGGATGTACAACAGTTACGAGCAGTACTTC. Translated, it gives CAWMYNSYEQYF.

The V gene is TRBV9, the J gene TRBJ2-7; D call uncertain. The CDR3 consists of 15 residues. V was shortened by 0 bases and J by 0 bases, with 10 bases between the two germline ends. Looked up from germline, CDR1 is SGDLS and CDR2 is YYNGEE. This CDR3 reads CASSVAPDSSYEQYF. CDR3 nucleotide sequence: TGTGCCAGCAGCGTAGCCCCCGATAGCTCCTACGAGCAGTACTTC.

The chain joins TRBV7-9 to TRBJ2-1; perhaps TRBD2 as D (7 bases). V was shortened by 1 base and J by 4 bases, with 11 bases between the two germline ends. The CDR3 covers 15 residues. Germline V gene sequence: CDR1 SEHNR, CDR2 FQNEAQ (reference sequence). CDR3 in DNA: TGTGCCAGCAGCTTAGGAGGGGGGGCATACAATGAGCAGTTCTTC. Its protein product is CASSLGGGAYNEQFF.

This chain uses TRBV6-5 with TRBJ1-6; D is undetermined. The CDR3 is 15 residues long. Trimming took off 4 bases at V and 7 bases at J, with 14 bases between the two ends. The germline CDR1 and CDR2 sequences are MNHEY and SVGAGI. The CDR3 nucleotides read TGTGCCAGCAGTTCCATCGGTCTAAGAAATTCACCCCTCCACTTT. As protein: CASSSIGLRNSPLHF.

In its sample, this clone was seen a few times. The CDR3 sequence: CASSPLTGATMNTEAFF. The DNA for the CDR3 is TGTGCCAGCAGCCCATTGACAGGGGCGACCATGAACACTGAAGCTTTCTTT. This chain uses TRBV5-8 with TRBJ1-1; 8 bases align to TRBD1. Germline CDR1 and CDR2: SGHTS and YDEGEE. The junction had 11 bases not matched to a gene; V was cut back by 4 bases and J by 0 bases. The CDR3 is 17 residues long.